Presented here are 20 T cell receptor beta chains from one specimen sequenced in a study of blood T cell repertoires in COVID-19. Sequencing was performed with immunoSEQ multiplex PCR; in TCRdb, only in-frame clones are kept and a portion is missing. The repertoire holds approximately 210,000 clones, approximately 86% seen once, with 0.65% to 0.85% in the top ten. Sequencing input: peripheral blood. These receptors originate from a man aged 40-50 years with acute or convalescent COVID-19.

The rearrangement uses TRBV6-5 and TRBJ1-1; D is uncertain. The germline V gene has CDR1 MNHEY and CDR2 SVGAGI. The CDR3 loop spans 14 amino acids. With 7 bases removed from V and 1 base from J, the gap between germline ends came to 13 bases. The CDR3 region is CASTLQAPNTEAFF. DNA of the CDR3: TGTGCCAGCACTCTCCAGGCGCCGAACACTGAAGCTTTCTTT.

The V gene is TRBV10-1, the J gene TRBJ2-1; the match to TRBD2 covers 7 bases. The CDR3 covers 17 residues. The germline gives CDR1 WNHNN, CDR2 SYGVQD (reference sequence). Trimming removed 0 bases from V and 0 bases from J; junction bases left unmatched: 5. The CDR3 protein is CASSESASGSSYNEQFF. The CDR3, as DNA: TGCGCCAGCAGTGAGTCGGCTAGCGGTAGCTCCTACAATGAGCAGTTCTTC.

The V and J genes are TRBV5-1 and TRBJ1-1, with 8 nucleotides matching TRBD1. Germline values: CDR1 SGHRS, CDR2 YFSETQ. V shed 4 bases, J shed 10 bases, and the junction held 12 bases outside the gene matches. The CDR3 has 14 amino acids. Here the CDR3 reads CASSLDRVGLGAFF. Here the CDR3 DNA reads TGCGCCAGCAGCCTGGACAGGGTTGGCCTTGGAGCTTTCTTT.

The chain has TRBV30 and TRBJ2-7; D possibly corresponds to TRBD1 (7 bases). V lost 5 bases and J 7 bases, leaving 21 bases between the germline ends. CDR1 is GTSNPN and CDR2 is SVGIG in the germline V gene (reference sequence). The CDR3 spans 14 residues. The CDR3 region is CAWGRDKPGGEQYF. CDR3 DNA sequence: TGTGCCTGGGGCCGGGACAAGCCAGGGGGGGAGCAGTACTTC.

Only one count was recorded for this clone. As DNA, the CDR3 is TGTGCCTGGAGTGAGCTAGCGGGATACAATGAGCAGTTCTTC. This sequence encodes CAWSELAGYNEQFF. The chain uses TRBV30 and TRBJ2-1; 9 bases agree with TRBD2. CDR3 length equals 14 residues. Germline CDR1 is GTSNPN and CDR2 is SVGIG (reference sequence). Trimming took 1 base from V and 4 from J; bases not matched to a gene: 2.

The V and J genes are TRBV6-6 and TRBJ1-3; 7 nucleotides match TRBD1. The V segment lost 5 bases and the J segment 2 bases; nucleotides outside the gene matches: 9. The CDR3 runs 16 residues. Germline CDR1 reads MNHNY; CDR2 reads SVGAGI (reference sequence). For the CDR3, the DNA is TGTGCCAGCAGTACTTTAACAGGGGTAACTGGAAACACCATATATTTT. Protein: CASSTLTGVTGNTIYF.

The genes are TRBV5-1 and TRBJ2-2; 9 positions agree with TRBD1. The CDR3 is 15 amino acids. V lost 4 bases to trimming and J lost 2 bases; unmatched junction nucleotides: 3. Germline V gene lookup returns CDR1 SGHRS and CDR2 YFSETQ. CDR3 in amino acids: CASSKDRGNTGELFF. In nucleotides, the CDR3 is TGCGCCAGCAGCAAGGACAGGGGTAACACCGGGGAGCTGTTTTTT.

This clone was seen once. This rearrangement joins TRBV7-3 to TRBJ2-1; 7 bases are shared with TRBD2. Germline CDR1 and CDR2: SGHTA and FQGTGA. The CDR3 runs 19 residues. The V gene end was trimmed by 1 base and the J gene end by 0 bases; junction bases not matched to a gene: 12. CDR3 in amino acids: CASSLRGTSVISSYNEQFF. In nucleotides, the CDR3 is TGTGCCAGCAGCTTAAGGGGCACTAGCGTCATTTCCTCCTACAATGAGCAGTTCTTC.

The chain carries TRBV28 and TRBJ2-1; 7 positions agree with TRBD2. Germline V gives CDR1 MDHEN, CDR2 SYDVKM. The trim removed 3 bases at V and 1 base at J, leaving 12 bases unmatched. The CDR3 sequence is 18 residues long. CDR3 DNA sequence: TGTGCCAGCAGTTTCCCCGGGGGACTAAGTCTTTCCTACAATGAGCAGTTCTTC. This codes for CASSFPGGLSLSYNEQFF. Full variable domain (remainder filled in from reference TRBV28 and TRBJ2-1): DVKVTQSSRYLVKRTGEKVFLECVQDMDHENMFWYRQDPGLGLRLIYFSYDVKMKEKGDIPEGYSVSREKKERFSLILESASTNQTSMYLCASSFPGGLSLSYNEQFFGPGTRLTVL.

This chain links TRBV19 with TRBJ1-2; D gene uncertain. Between the trimmed V and J ends, which lost 3 bases and 0 bases, there was a span of 14 bases. The CDR3 spans 16 residues. CDR1 LNHDA and CDR2 SQIVND come from the germline V gene (reference sequence). The CDR3 protein is CASSMRSGIANYGYTF. CDR3 DNA sequence: TGTGCCAGTAGTATGAGGAGCGGAATAGCTAACTATGGCTACACCTTC.

The CDR3 DNA is TGTGCCAGCAGATTACAGGGGAGAGGGGAGACCCAGTACTTC. This translates into CASRLQGRGETQYF. V and J are TRBV6-5 and TRBJ2-5; 7 nucleotides align to TRBD1. Germline CDR1 MNHEY, CDR2 SVGAGI. The CDR3 totals 14 residues. V trimming: 6 bases; J trimming: 5 bases; junction bases outside the gene matches: 9.

The chain recombines TRBV21-1 with TRBJ1-5; the DNA was not used to check the table's D call, TRBD1. TRBV21-1 is a pseudogene segment. This CDR3 has 19 residues. The CDR3 spells CASPKGGTGALSPNQPQHF. The CDR3, as DNA: TGTGCCAGCCCCAAGGGGGGAACAGGGGCTTTATCCCCCAATCAGCCCCAGCATTTT.

Worth noting for this clone: The sample holds other DNA sequences that translate to the same CDR3. The V and J genes are TRBV5-1 and TRBJ2-7; D not certain. This CDR3 is 11 amino acids long. Germline-derived CDR1 and CDR2 are SGHRS and YFSETQ. V was clipped by 2 bases and J by 4 bases, with 4 bases between them. The CDR3 DNA follows: TGCGCCAGCAGCTTCTTGTACGAGCAGTACTTC. Its protein is CASSFLYEQYF.

V usage is TRBV6-5 and J usage is TRBJ1-1; possibly TRBD1 for D (6 bases). The V end lost 7 bases, the J end lost 8 bases, and 14 bases lay between the germline ends. The CDR3 sequence is 12 residues long. The germline gives CDR1 MNHEY, CDR2 SVGAGI. The CDR3 region has the DNA TGTGCCAGCACTACAGCCGGGACAGAAGCTTTCTTT. It specifies CASTTAGTEAFF.

This clone was seen just once. This chain uses TRBV2 with TRBJ2-5, with D maybe TRBD2 (6 bases). Germline values: CDR1 SNHLY, CDR2 FYNNEI. CDR3 length: 14 residues. V lost 4 bases to trimming and J lost 5 bases, with 14 bases between them. CDR3: CASSAGRGRETQYF. The CDR3 DNA follows: TGTGCCAGCAGTGCTGGTCGGGGGAGGGAGACCCAGTACTTC.

This CDR3 reads CASRGSESLNEQFF. The CDR3, as DNA: TGTGCCAGTCGTGGTAGCGAGTCTCTAAATGAGCAGTTCTTC. The rearrangement links TRBV10-3 to TRBJ2-1, with D tentatively TRBD2 (5 bases). Per germline, CDR1 ENHRY and CDR2 SYGVKD. V was shortened by 10 bases and J by 7 bases, with 20 bases between the two germline ends. The CDR3 length is 14 residues.

This chain uses TRBV6-5 with TRBJ1-5; TRBD1 matches 10 bases. CDR3 length: 14 residues. The J segment lost 7 bases and the V segment lost 5 bases, leaving 5 bases of the junction unmatched. Germline CDR1 is MNHEY and CDR2 is SVGAGI. The CDR3 DNA follows: TGTGCCAGCAGTCGGGACAGGGGAGGACAGCCCCAGCATTTT. Amino acids: CASSRDRGGQPQHF.

V usage is TRBV30 and J usage is TRBJ1-2, with 9 nucleotides matching TRBD1. The CDR3 spans 14 residues. V shed 2 bases and J 2 bases; nucleotides not matched to a gene: 3. CDR1 and CDR2 (germline): GTSNPN, SVGIG (reference sequence). The CDR3 sequence is CAWSIGTGNYGYTF. In DNA, the CDR3 is TGTGCCTGGAGTATCGGGACAGGGAACTATGGCTACACCTTC.

This clone was seen ten or more times. The chain recombines TRBV5-8 with TRBJ1-1; 7 nucleotides align to TRBD1. Germline V gene data show CDR1 as SGHTS and CDR2 as YDEGEE. The trim removed 4 bases at V and 1 base at J, leaving 13 bases unmatched. The CDR3 length is 17 residues. CDR3 nucleotide sequence: TGTGCCAGCAGCCCCCACAGGGGTACGGATACGAACACTGAAGCTTTCTTT. The encoded protein is CASSPHRGTDTNTEAFF.

This chain joins TRBV29-1 and TRBJ2-7; 8 bases align to TRBD1. V was pared by 6 bases and J by 2 bases, with 6 bases of the junction left unmatched. The CDR3 consists of 13 residues. Per germline, CDR1 SQVTM and CDR2 ANQGSEA. CDR3 DNA: TGCAGCGTCGTGCAGGGGGCGGCCTACGAGCAGTACTTC. Translating gives CSVVQGAAYEQYF.